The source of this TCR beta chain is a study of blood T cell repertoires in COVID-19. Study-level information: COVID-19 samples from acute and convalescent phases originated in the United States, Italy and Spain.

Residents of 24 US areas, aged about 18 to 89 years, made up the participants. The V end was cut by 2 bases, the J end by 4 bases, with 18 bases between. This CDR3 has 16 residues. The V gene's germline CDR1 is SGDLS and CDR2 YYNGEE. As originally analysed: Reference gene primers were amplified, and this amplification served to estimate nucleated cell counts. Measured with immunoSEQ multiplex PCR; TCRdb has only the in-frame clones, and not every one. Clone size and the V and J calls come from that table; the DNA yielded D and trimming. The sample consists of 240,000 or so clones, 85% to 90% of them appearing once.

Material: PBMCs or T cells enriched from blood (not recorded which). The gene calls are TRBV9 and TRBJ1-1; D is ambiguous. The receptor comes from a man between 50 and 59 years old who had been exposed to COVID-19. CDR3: CASSVGIVRESTEAFF. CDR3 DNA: TGTGCCAGCAGCGTTGGTATAGTAAGGGAGAGCACTGAAGCTTTCTTT.